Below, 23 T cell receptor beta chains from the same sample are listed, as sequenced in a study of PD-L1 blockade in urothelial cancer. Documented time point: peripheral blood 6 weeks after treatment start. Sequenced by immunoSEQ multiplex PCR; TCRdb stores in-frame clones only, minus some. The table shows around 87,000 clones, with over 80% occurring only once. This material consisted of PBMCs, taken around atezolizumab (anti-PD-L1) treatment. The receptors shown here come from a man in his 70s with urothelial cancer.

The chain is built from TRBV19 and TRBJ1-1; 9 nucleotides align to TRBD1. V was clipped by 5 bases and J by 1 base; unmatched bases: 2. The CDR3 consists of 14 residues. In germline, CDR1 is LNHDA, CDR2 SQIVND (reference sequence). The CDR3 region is CASSGTGSNTEAFF. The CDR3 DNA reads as TGTGCCAGTAGTGGGACAGGGTCGAACACTGAAGCTTTCTTT.

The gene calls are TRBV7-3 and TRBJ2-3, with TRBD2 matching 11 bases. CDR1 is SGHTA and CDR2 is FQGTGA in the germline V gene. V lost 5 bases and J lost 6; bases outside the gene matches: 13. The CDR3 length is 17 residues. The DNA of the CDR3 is TGTGCCAGCAGCATAGGGACTAGCGGTACCCGAGTGGATACGCAGTATTTT. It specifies CASSIGTSGTRVDTQYF.

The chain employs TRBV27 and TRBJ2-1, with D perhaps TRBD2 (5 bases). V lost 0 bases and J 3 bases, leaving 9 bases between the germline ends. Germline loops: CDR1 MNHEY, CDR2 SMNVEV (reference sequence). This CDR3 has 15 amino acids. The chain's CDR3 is CASSLSSGVYNEQFF. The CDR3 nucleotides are TGTGCCAGCAGTTTATCCAGCGGCGTCTACAATGAGCAGTTCTTC.

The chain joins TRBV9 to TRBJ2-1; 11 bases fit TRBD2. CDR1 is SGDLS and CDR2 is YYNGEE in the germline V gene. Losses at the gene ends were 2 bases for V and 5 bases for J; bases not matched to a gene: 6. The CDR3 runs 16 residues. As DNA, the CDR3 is TGTGCCAGCAGCGTTAGCGGGGGGGCCGTTAACAATGAGCAGTTCTTC. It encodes CASSVSGGAVNNEQFF.

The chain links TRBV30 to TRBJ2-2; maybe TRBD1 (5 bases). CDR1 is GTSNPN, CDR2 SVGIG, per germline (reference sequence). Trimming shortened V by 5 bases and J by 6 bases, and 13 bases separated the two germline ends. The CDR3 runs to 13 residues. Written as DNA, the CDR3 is TGTGCCTGGGCACAGGTTCGGGCCGGGGAGCTGTTTTTT. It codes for CAWAQVRAGELFF.

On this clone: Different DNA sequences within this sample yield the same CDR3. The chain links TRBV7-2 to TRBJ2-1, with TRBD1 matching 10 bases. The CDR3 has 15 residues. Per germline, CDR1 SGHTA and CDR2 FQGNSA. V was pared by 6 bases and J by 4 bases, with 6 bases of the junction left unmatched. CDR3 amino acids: CASSSGQGGYNEQFF. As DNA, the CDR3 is TGTGCCAGCAGTTCCGGACAGGGGGGATACAATGAGCAGTTCTTC. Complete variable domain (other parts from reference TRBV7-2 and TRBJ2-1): GAGVSQSPSNKVTEKGKDVELRCDPISGHTALYWYRQSLGQGLEFLIYFQGNSAPDKSGLPSDRFSAERTGGSVSTLTIQRTQQEDSAVYLCASSSGQGGYNEQFFGPGTRLTVL.

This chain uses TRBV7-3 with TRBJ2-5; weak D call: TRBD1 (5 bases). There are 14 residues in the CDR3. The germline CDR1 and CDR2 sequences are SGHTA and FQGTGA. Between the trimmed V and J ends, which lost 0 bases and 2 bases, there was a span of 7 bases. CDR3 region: CASSLTGVQETQYF. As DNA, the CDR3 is TGTGCCAGCAGCTTAACAGGGGTACAAGAGACCCAGTACTTC.

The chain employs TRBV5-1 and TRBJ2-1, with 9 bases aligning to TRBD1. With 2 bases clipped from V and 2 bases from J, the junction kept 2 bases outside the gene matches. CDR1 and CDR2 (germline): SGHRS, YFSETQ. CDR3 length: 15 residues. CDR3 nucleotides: TGCGCCAGCAGCTTAGGACAGGGGCCCTACAATGAGCAGTTCTTC. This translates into CASSLGQGPYNEQFF.

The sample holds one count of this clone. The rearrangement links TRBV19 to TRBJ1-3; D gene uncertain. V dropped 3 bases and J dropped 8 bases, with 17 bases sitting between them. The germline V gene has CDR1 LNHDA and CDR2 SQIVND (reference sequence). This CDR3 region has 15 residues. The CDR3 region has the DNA TGTGCCAGTAGTATCTACGGGGAGCGGGCAGACACCATATATTTT. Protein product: CASSIYGERADTIYF.

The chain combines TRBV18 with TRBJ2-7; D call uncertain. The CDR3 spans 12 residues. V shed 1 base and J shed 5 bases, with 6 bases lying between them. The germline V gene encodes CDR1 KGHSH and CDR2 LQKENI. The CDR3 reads CASSPRGNEQYF. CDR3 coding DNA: TGTGCCAGCTCACCACGAGGAAACGAGCAGTACTTC.

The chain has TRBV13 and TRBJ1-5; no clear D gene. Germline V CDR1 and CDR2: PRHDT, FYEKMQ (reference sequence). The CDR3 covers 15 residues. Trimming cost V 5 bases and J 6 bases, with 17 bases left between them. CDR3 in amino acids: CASSPPRSRGQPQHF. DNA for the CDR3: TGTGCCAGCAGCCCCCCCAGGAGCCGGGGTCAGCCCCAGCATTTT. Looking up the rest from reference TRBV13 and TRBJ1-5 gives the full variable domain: AAGVIQSPRHLIKEKRETATLKCYPIPRHDTVYWYQQGPGQDPQFLISFYEKMQSDKGSIPDRFSAQQFSDYHSELNMSSLELGDSALYFCASSPPRSRGQPQHFGDGTRLSIL.

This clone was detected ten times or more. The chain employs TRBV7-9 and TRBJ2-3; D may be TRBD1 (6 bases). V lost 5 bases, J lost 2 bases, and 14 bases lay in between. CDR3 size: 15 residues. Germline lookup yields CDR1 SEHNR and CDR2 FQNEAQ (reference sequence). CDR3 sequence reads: CASSQGHRDTDTQYF. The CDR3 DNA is TGTGCCAGCAGCCAGGGTCACAGGGACACAGATACGCAGTATTTT.

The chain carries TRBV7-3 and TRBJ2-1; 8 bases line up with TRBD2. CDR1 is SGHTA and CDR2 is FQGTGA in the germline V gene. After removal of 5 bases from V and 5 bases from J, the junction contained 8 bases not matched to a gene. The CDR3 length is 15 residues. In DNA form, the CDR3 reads TGTGCCAGCAGCCCTCCTAGCGGGCGAAACAATGAGCAGTTCTTC. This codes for CASSPPSGRNNEQFF. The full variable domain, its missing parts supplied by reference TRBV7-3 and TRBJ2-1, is GAGVSQTPSNKVTEKGKYVELRCDPISGHTALYWYRQSLGQGPEFLIYFQGTGAADDSGLPNDRFFAVRPEGSVSTLKIQRTERGDSAVYLCASSPPSGRNNEQFFGPGTRLTVL.

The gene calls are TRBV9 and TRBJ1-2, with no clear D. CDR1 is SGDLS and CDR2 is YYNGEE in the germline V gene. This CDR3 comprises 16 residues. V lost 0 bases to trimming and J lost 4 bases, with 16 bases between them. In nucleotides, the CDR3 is TGTGCCAGCAGCGTAGCTAGCGGGTCTTCGCTCTATGGCTACACCTTC. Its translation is CASSVASGSSLYGYTF.

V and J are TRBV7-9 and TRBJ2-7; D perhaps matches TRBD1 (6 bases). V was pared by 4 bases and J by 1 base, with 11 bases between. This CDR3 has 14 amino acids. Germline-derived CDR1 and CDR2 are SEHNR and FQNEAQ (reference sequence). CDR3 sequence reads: CASSSGQPSYEQYF. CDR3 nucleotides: TGTGCCAGCAGCTCCGGACAGCCGTCCTACGAGCAGTACTTC.

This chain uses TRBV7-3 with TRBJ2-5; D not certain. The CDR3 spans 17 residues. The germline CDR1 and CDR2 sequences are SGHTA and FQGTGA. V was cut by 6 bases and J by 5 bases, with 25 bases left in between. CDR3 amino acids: CASSDTQWIIVDETQYF. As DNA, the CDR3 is TGTGCCAGCAGTGATACACAGTGGATCATCGTCGACGAGACCCAGTACTTC. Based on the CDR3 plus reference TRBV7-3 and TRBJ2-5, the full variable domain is GAGVSQTPSNKVTEKGKYVELRCDPISGHTALYWYRQSLGQGPEFLIYFQGTGAADDSGLPNDRFFAVRPEGSVSTLKIQRTERGDSAVYLCASSDTQWIIVDETQYFGPGTRLLVL.

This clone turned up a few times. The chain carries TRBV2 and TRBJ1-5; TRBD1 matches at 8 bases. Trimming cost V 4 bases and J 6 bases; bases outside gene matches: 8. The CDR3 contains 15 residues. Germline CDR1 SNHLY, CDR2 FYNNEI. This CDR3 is CASSGWTGTPQPQHF. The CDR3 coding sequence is TGTGCCAGCAGTGGCTGGACAGGGACGCCTCAGCCCCAGCATTTT. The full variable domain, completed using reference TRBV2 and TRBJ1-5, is EPEVTQTPSHQVTQMGQEVILRCVPISNHLYFYWYRQILGQKVEFLVSFYNNEISEKSEIFDDQFSVERPDGSNFTLKIRSTKLEDSAMYFCASSGWTGTPQPQHFGDGTRLSIL.

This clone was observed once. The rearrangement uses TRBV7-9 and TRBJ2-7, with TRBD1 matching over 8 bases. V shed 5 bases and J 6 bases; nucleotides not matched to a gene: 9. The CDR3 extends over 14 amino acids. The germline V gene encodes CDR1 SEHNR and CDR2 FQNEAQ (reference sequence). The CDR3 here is CASSRDRSTAEQYF. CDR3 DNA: TGTGCCAGCAGCCGGGACAGGTCTACGGCCGAGCAGTACTTC.

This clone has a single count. CDR3 amino acids: CASTVDRGDEQYF. CDR3 coding DNA: TGTGCCAGCACCGTGGACAGGGGCGACGAGCAGTACTTC. V is TRBV5-7 and J is TRBJ2-7, with 9 bases lining up with TRBD1. TRBV5-7 is noted as an ORF with a role that remains uncertain. This CDR3 has 13 residues. Trimming took 6 bases from V and 5 from J; bases not matched to a gene: 6.

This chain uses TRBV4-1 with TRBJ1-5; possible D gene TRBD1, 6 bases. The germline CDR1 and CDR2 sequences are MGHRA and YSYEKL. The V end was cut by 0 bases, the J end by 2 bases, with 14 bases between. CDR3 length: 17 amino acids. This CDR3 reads CASSQDPGAKGNQPQHF. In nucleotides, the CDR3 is TGCGCCAGCAGCCAAGATCCAGGGGCTAAAGGCAATCAGCCCCAGCATTTT.

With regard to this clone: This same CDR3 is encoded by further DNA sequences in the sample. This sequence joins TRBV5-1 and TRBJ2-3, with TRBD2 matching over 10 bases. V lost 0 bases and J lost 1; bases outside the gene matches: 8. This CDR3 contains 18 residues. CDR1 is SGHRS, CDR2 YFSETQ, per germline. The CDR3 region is CASSLAPSGGPGTDTQYF. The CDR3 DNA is TGCGCCAGCAGCTTGGCCCCTAGCGGGGGCCCTGGCACAGATACGCAGTATTTT.

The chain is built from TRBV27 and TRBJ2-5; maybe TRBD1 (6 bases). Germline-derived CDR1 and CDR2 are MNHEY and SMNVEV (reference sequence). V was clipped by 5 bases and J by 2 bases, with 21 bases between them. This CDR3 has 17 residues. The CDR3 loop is CASSDRRPSGRQETQYF. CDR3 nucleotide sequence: TGTGCCAGCAGTGACAGGCGCCCCTCTGGACGGCAAGAGACCCAGTACTTC.

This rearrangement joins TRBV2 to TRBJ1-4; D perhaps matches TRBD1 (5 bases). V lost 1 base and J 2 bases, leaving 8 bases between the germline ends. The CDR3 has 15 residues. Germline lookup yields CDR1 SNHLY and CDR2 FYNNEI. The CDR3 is CASSEVGVTNEKLFF. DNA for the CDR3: TGTGCCAGCAGTGAAGTAGGGGTGACTAATGAAAAACTGTTTTTT.